This is a list of T cell receptor beta chains from one sample in a study of early T cells in non-severe SARS-CoV-2 infection. Using its own MiXCR run on the 5' RACE reads, TCRdb lists one record per CDR3 protein. The table records tens of thousands of distinct CDR3 sequences, 5.5% to 6.5% of them present only once. Sequencing was done on a sample of whole blood. The source of these receptors is an adult who was a healthcare worker with PCR-confirmed SARS-CoV-2 infection or an uninfected control (not recorded which). Each CDR3 is given without its conserved first and last residue. Rows may omit the clone size; those that give it use once, few, many or a size class.

>TRBV6-1|many
ASSSRDLTYERY
>TRBV13|many
ASSLGKSYGYT
>TRBV12-3/TRBV12-4|many
ASSPIAGRTDTQY
>TRBV19|many
ASSPSPRLAGGE
>TRBV7-8|many
ASSLVPRDTQY
>TRBV13|many
ASSLGRYEQY
>TRBV7-3|many
ASSPLGGPKEAF
>TRBV4-3|.
ASSQSPRGILAPLH
>TRBV24-1|many
ATSPGTETQY
>TRBV6-5|many
ASSPRAWADTQY
>TRBV3-1|many
ASSQAGRGRTDTQY